These 11 T cell receptor beta chains originate from one sample sequenced in a study of post-analysis software for immune sequencing data. Built from TCR beta cDNA, the libraries had unique molecular identifiers in them. TCRdb fed the PCR reads into MiXCR, producing one record per CDR3 protein. The sample lists a few hundred thousand distinct CDR3 sequences, roughly a third occurring once. No antigen has been assigned to these receptors. The study's findings and limits: There were about 5 TRBV segments more frequent in patients than controls, and TRBV5-6, TRBV5-1 and TRBV20-1 were among them.

Sequencing input: blood. The receptors stem from a girl between 10 and 17 years old with multiple sclerosis.

This clonotype was seen ten or more times. The gene calls are TRBV5-4 and TRBJ2-7; 11 bases are a match to TRBD2. After removal of 3 bases from V and 5 bases from J, the junction contained 7 bases not matched to a gene. The CDR3 has 15 residues. Germline V gene lookup returns CDR1 SGHNT and CDR2 YYREEE (reference sequence). The CDR3 bases are TGTGCCAGCAGCTCTACCGGGACTAGCGGACACGAGCAGTACTTC. It yields the protein CASSSTGTSGHEQYF.

This clonotype occurred many times. V usage is TRBV5-1 and J usage is TRBJ2-3; D is unresolved. The CDR3 is 14 residues long. CDR1 is SGHRS, CDR2 YFSETQ, per germline. With 0 bases removed from V and 2 bases from J, the gap between germline ends came to 7 bases. CDR3: CASSLGRTTDTQYF. The CDR3 DNA reads TGCGCCAGCAGCTTGGGTCGAACCACAGATACGCAGTATTTT.

As DNA, the CDR3 is TGTGCCAGCAGCTCGGCCTCGGGACTACGTACCAATGAGCAGTTCTTC. Amino acid sequence: CASSSASGLRTNEQFF. V is TRBV5-6 and J is TRBJ2-1; 7 positions match TRBD2. Germline values: CDR1 SGHDT, CDR2 YYEEEE. The CDR3 totals 16 residues. Trimming took 3 bases from V and 6 from J; bases not matched to a gene: 12. Combining the CDR3 with reference TRBV5-6 and TRBJ2-1 gives the whole variable domain DAGVTQSPTHLIKTRGQQVTLRCSPKSGHDTVSWYQQALGQGPQFIFQYYEEEERQRGNFPDRFSGHQFPNYSSELNVNALLLGDSALYLCASSSASGLRTNEQFFGPGTRLTVL.

The chain combines TRBV5-1 with TRBJ2-3; 10 bases match TRBD1. Germline V lookup: CDR1 SGHRS, CDR2 YFSETQ. Trimming at V came to 4 bases and at J to 6 bases, leaving 8 bases not matched to a gene. This CDR3 region has 15 residues. The CDR3 DNA is TGCGCCAGCAGCGCGGGACAGGGGTTAACGGATACGCAGTATTTT. Protein: CASSAGQGLTDTQYF.

Turning to this clonotype: A much more abundant neighbour one base away suggests this may be a read error. The V and J genes are TRBV29-1 and TRBJ2-1; 8 bases line up with TRBD2. The J call may be incorrect, as the DNA end agrees better with TRBJ2-7. CDR3 length equals 15 residues. From germline, CDR1 is SQVTM and CDR2 ANQGSEA. The CDR3 is CSVEEGGGSYNEQYF. The CDR3 DNA reads TGCAGCGTTGAAGAGGGCGGGGGGTCCTACAATGAGCAGTACTTC.

The rearrangement joins TRBV28 to TRBJ2-5; D may be TRBD1 (5 bases). Germline-derived CDR1 and CDR2 are MDHEN and SYDVKM. V was shortened by 2 bases and J by 5 bases, with 9 bases between the two germline ends. This CDR3 is built from 13 residues. The CDR3 DNA reads TGTGCCAGCAGTTTACCAGGGATGGAGACCCAGTACTTC. Translated, it gives CASSLPGMETQYF. Supplemented by reference TRBV28 and TRBJ2-5, the full variable domain reads DVKVTQSSRYLVKRTGEKVFLECVQDMDHENMFWYRQDPGLGLRLIYFSYDVKMKEKGDIPEGYSVSREKKERFSLILESASTNQTSMYLCASSLPGMETQYFGPGTRLLVL.

A remark on this clonotype: This may come from a read error, since a much larger clone is one base off. The chain links TRBV5-4 to TRBJ2-1; D possibly matches TRBD1 or TRBD2 (5 bases each). This CDR3 spans 16 amino acids. The V end was cut by 4 bases, the J end by 7 bases, with 21 bases between. Germline values: CDR1 SGHNT, CDR2 YYREEE (reference sequence). CDR3 in DNA: TGTGCCAGCAGCCCCCCTCTCGGGGACCCAGGGAATGAGCAGTTCTTC. It encodes CASSPPLGDPGNEQFF.

This clonotype was seen many times. The rearrangement joins TRBV20-1 to TRBJ2-5; D is perhaps TRBD1 (5 bases). The CDR3 covers 13 residues. V was pared by 0 bases and J by 5 bases, with 10 bases between. Per the germline V gene, CDR1 is DFQATT and CDR2 is SNEGSKA (reference sequence). CDR3 in amino acids: CSARDTGVETQYF. The DNA for the CDR3 is TGCAGTGCTAGAGATACAGGAGTCGAGACCCAGTACTTC.

The chain uses TRBV20-1 and TRBJ1-1; D gene uncertain. The germline CDR1 and CDR2 sequences are DFQATT and SNEGSKA (reference sequence). CDR3 length: 13 residues. V lost 3 bases and J lost 1, with 9 bases in between. As DNA, the CDR3 is TGCAGTGCTAGGGCTGGAGGGAACACTGAAGCTTTCTTT. It translates to CSARAGGNTEAFF.

V is TRBV12-3 or TRBV12-4 and J is TRBJ1-5; no firm D call. This CDR3 is built from 10 residues. V lost 6 bases, J lost 7 bases, and 4 bases lay in between. The CDR3 DNA reads as TGTGCCAGCAGCGTCCAGCCCCAGCATTTT. Its protein is CASSVQPQHF.

The chain uses TRBV6-6 and TRBJ2-7, with TRBD1 as a possible D gene (5 bases). CDR1 is MNHNY and CDR2 is SVGAGI in the germline V gene (reference sequence). CDR3 size: 15 residues. V was shortened by 8 bases and J by 0 bases, with 17 bases between the two germline ends. The CDR3 here is CASGGMQGTSYEQYF. The CDR3 DNA sequence: TGTGCCAGCGGTGGAATGCAGGGAACCTCCTACGAGCAGTACTTC.